Listed below are T cell receptor beta chains from one sample, sequenced in a study of T cell responses to AZD1222 COVID-19 vaccine. TCRdb's table, derived via immunoSEQ multiplex PCR, lists solely in-frame clones and lacks some. The table records approximately 130,000 clones, roughly 92% of them present only once. The source was peripheral blood, collected on day 0 of AZD1222 vaccination. These receptors came from an adult in good health. Both conserved end residues are part of each CDR3. A D gene is named only where the DNA matches it firmly. A row's size may be missing; if present it is once, few, many or a size class.

d_call: .
j_call: TRBJ1-1
clone_size: .
v_call: TRBV19
cdr3_nt: TGTGCCAGTAGTATAGAGGCCAGCCGCTTGAACACTGAAGCTTTCTTT
cdr3_aa: CASSIEASRLNTEAFF

d_call: .
j_call: TRBJ1-1
clone_size: .
v_call: TRBV7-9
cdr3_nt: TGTGCCAGCAGCTCCCTCGACACAATGAACACTGAAGCTTTCTTT
cdr3_aa: CASSSLDTMNTEAFF

d_call: .
j_call: TRBJ2-7
clone_size: .
v_call: TRBV12-5
cdr3_nt: TGTGCTAGTGGTTTGGGTGGGGCAGGGACAAACGAGCAGTACTTC
cdr3_aa: CASGLGGAGTNEQYF

d_call: TRBD2
j_call: TRBJ2-5
clone_size: .
v_call: TRBV19
cdr3_nt: TGTGCCAGTAAGCTGGGGGGGGAAGAGACCCAGTACTTC
cdr3_aa: CASKLGGEETQYF

d_call: .
j_call: TRBJ1-2
clone_size: few
v_call: TRBV2
cdr3_nt: TGTGCCAGCAGTGAATACCGCTCCGGGAGAGGCTACACCTTC
cdr3_aa: CASSEYRSGRGYTF

d_call: .
j_call: TRBJ1-1
clone_size: .
v_call: TRBV2
cdr3_nt: TGTGCCAGCAGTGTCCAAACAGGGATTTTGAACACTGAAGCTTTCTTT
cdr3_aa: CASSVQTGILNTEAFF

d_call: TRBD2
j_call: TRBJ2-7
clone_size: .
v_call: TRBV6-2/TRBV6-3
cdr3_nt: TGTGCCAGCAGTTACTCTCGGGGGGGGGCCTGGAACGAGCAGTACTTC
cdr3_aa: CASSYSRGGAWNEQYF

d_call: .
j_call: TRBJ1-1
clone_size: few
v_call: TRBV14
cdr3_nt: TGTGCCAGCAGCCAAGATTCCCCCGGGGCTTTCTTT
cdr3_aa: CASSQDSPGAFF

d_call: TRBD1
j_call: TRBJ2-2
clone_size: .
v_call: TRBV19
cdr3_nt: TGTGCCAGTAGCCAGGAAAGGGGGCGCACCGGGGAGCTGTTTTTT
cdr3_aa: CASSQERGRTGELFF

d_call: TRBD2
j_call: TRBJ2-3
clone_size: .
v_call: TRBV6-2/TRBV6-3
cdr3_nt: TGTGCCAGCAGTTACTCGACTAGCGGACCGCAGTATTTT
cdr3_aa: CASSYSTSGPQYF

d_call: .
j_call: TRBJ2-3
clone_size: once
v_call: TRBV5-8
cdr3_nt: TGTGCCAGCAGCTCGGACAGAGGCACAGATACGCAGTATTTT
cdr3_aa: CASSSDRGTDTQYF

d_call: .
j_call: TRBJ1-3
clone_size: .
v_call: TRBV7-9
cdr3_nt: TGTGCCAGCAGCTTAGCAGGAGGCGGAAACACCATATATTTT
cdr3_aa: CASSLAGGGNTIYF

d_call: .
j_call: TRBJ2-3
clone_size: .
v_call: TRBV6-1
cdr3_nt: TGTGCCAGCAGTGAAGCGCAAGGGGTGGATGGAACAGATACGCAGTATTTT
cdr3_aa: CASSEAQGVDGTDTQYF

d_call: .
j_call: TRBJ1-5
clone_size: .
v_call: TRBV19
cdr3_nt: TGTGCCAGTACCCAGCAGGAGGCATATAGCAATCAGCCCCAGCATTTT
cdr3_aa: CASTQQEAYSNQPQHF

d_call: .
j_call: TRBJ1-4
clone_size: .
v_call: TRBV19
cdr3_nt: TGTGCCAGTAGTTGGGGGCCCAAACCTGAAAAACTGTTTTTT
cdr3_aa: CASSWGPKPEKLFF

d_call: .
j_call: TRBJ2-1
clone_size: .
v_call: TRBV9
cdr3_nt: TGTGCCAGCAGCGTAGATGGTAGCGGCCCCAATGAGCAGTTCTTC
cdr3_aa: CASSVDGSGPNEQFF

d_call: .
j_call: TRBJ1-5
clone_size: .
v_call: TRBV5-8
cdr3_nt: TGTGCCAGCAGCTTGGCCAGGGCCCAGCGTCAGCCCCAGCATTTT
cdr3_aa: CASSLARAQRQPQHF

d_call: TRBD1
j_call: TRBJ2-5
clone_size: .
v_call: TRBV23-1
cdr3_nt: TGCGCCAGCAGTCACTCAGGGGGCGGAGAGACCCAGTACTTC
cdr3_aa: CASSHSGGGETQYF

d_call: TRBD1
j_call: TRBJ1-2
clone_size: .
v_call: TRBV2
cdr3_nt: TGTGCCACGGAAAACAGGGGGCGAGACTATGGCTACACCTTC
cdr3_aa: CATENRGRDYGYTF

d_call: TRBD1
j_call: TRBJ1-2
clone_size: .
v_call: TRBV5-6
cdr3_nt: TGTGCCAGCAGCCGGACCTCAGGGGGGTATGGCTACACCTTC
cdr3_aa: CASSRTSGGYGYTF

d_call: .
j_call: TRBJ1-4
clone_size: .
v_call: TRBV28
cdr3_nt: TGTGCCAGCAGTTCCGGAGGGGGTGCAAGTGAAAAACTGTTTTTT
cdr3_aa: CASSSGGGASEKLFF

d_call: .
j_call: TRBJ1-1
clone_size: .
v_call: TRBV7-9
cdr3_nt: TGTGCCAGCAGCTTAGACGGCCTTGAAGCTTTCTTT
cdr3_aa: CASSLDGLEAFF

d_call: .
j_call: TRBJ1-5
clone_size: once
v_call: TRBV7-9
cdr3_nt: TGTGCCAGCAGCTCGCGCAATCAGCCCCAGCATTTT
cdr3_aa: CASSSRNQPQHF

d_call: .
j_call: TRBJ1-1
clone_size: once
v_call: TRBV4-2
cdr3_nt: TGTGCCAGCAGTAGTAGGCTCTGGAACACTGAAGCTTTCTTT
cdr3_aa: CASSSRLWNTEAFF

d_call: .
j_call: TRBJ2-1
clone_size: .
v_call: TRBV11-2
cdr3_nt: TGTGCCAGCAGCTTATTAGCCACCGGGAGCTACAATGAGCAGTTCTTC
cdr3_aa: CASSLLATGSYNEQFF

d_call: .
j_call: TRBJ2-3
clone_size: .
v_call: TRBV5-4
cdr3_nt: TGTGCCAGCAGCCCTAACACAGATACGCAGTATTTT
cdr3_aa: CASSPNTDTQYF

d_call: .
j_call: TRBJ2-1
clone_size: .
v_call: TRBV29-1
cdr3_nt: TGCAGCGTTGAGCTACAGGGATACTACAATGAGCAGTTCTTC
cdr3_aa: CSVELQGYYNEQFF

d_call: .
j_call: TRBJ1-4
clone_size: .
v_call: TRBV5-1
cdr3_nt: TGCGCCAGCAGCTTGGCAATGGCAGGAGGAAATGAAAAACTGTTTTTT
cdr3_aa: CASSLAMAGGNEKLFF